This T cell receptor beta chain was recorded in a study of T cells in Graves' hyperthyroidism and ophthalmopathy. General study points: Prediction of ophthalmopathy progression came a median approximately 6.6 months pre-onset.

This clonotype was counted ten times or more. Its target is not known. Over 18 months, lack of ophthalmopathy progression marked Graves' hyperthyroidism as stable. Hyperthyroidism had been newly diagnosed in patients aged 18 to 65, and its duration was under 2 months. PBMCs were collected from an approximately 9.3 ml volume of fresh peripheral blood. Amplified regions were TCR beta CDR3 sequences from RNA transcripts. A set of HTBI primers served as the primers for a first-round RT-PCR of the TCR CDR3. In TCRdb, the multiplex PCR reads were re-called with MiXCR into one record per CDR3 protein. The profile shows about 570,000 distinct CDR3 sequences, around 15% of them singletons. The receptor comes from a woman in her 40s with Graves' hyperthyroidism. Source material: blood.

The CDR3 DNA sequence: TGCGCCAGCAGGACCGGGACAGGGGGTCCAACCTACGAGCAGTACTTC. Encoded protein: CASRTGTGGPTYEQYF. The rearrangement joins TRBV5-1 to TRBJ2-7; the match to TRBD1 covers 11 bases. V trimming: 5 bases; J trimming: 2 bases; junction bases outside the gene matches: 9. The CDR3 extends over 16 amino acids. The germline V gene encodes CDR1 SGHRS and CDR2 YFSETQ.